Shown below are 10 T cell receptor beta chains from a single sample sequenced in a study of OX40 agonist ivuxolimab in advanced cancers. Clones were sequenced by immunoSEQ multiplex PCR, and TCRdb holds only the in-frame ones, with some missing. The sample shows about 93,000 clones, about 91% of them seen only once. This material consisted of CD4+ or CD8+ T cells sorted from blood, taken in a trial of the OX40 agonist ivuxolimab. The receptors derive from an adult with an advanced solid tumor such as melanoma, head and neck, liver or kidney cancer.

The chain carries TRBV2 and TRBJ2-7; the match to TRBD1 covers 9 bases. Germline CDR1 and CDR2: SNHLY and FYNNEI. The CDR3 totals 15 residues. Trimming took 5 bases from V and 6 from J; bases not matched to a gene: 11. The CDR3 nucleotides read TGTGCCAGCAGTCCTATCCGGACAGGGGAAGGCGAGCAGTACTTC. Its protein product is CASSPIRTGEGEQYF.

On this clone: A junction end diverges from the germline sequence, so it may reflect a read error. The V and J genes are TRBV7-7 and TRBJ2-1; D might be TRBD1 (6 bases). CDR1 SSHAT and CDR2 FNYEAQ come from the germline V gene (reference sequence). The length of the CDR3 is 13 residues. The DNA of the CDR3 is TGTGCTAGCAGTGAGGACAGATACAATGAGCAGTTCTTC. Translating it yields CASSEDRYNEQFF.

CDR3 bases: TGTGCCAGCACCGACGGGGGCGATGGCTACACCTTC. This sequence encodes CASTDGGDGYTF. V gene TRBV2 combines with J gene TRBJ1-2; D may be TRBD1 (6 bases). This CDR3 contains 12 residues. The germline V gene encodes CDR1 SNHLY and CDR2 FYNNEI. Trimming shortened V by 7 bases and J by 6 bases, and 12 bases separated the two germline ends.

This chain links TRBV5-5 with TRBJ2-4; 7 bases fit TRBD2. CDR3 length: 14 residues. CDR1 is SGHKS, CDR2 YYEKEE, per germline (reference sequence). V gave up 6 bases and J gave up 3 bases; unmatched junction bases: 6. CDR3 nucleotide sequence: TGTGCCAGCACCTGGGGACTACACAAAAACATTCAGTACTTC. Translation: CASTWGLHKNIQYF.

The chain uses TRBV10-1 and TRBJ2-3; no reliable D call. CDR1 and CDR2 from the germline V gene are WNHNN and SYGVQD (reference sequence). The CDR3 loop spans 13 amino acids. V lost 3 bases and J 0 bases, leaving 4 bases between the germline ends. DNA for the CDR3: TGCGCCAGCAGTGACGACAGCACAGATACGCAGTATTTT. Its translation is CASSDDSTDTQYF.

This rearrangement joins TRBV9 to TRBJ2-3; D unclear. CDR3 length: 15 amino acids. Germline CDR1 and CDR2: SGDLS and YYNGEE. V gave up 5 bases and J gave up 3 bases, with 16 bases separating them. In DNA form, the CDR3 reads TGTGCCAGCAGTATCAGAGTTCTCGCGACAGATACGCAGTATTTT. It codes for CASSIRVLATDTQYF.

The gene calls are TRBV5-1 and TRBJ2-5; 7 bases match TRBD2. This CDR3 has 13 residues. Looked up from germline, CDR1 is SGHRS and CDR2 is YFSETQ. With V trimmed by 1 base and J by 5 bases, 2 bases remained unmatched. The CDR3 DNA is TGCGCCAGCAGCTTGAAGGGAGGGGAGACCCAGTACTTC. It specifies CASSLKGGETQYF.

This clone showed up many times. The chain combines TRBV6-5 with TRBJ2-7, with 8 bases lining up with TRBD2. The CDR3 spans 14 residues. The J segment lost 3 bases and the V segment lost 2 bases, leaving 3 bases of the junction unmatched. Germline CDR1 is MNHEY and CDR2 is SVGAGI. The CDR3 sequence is CASSYRREVYEQYF. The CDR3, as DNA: TGTGCCAGCAGTTACAGGCGGGAGGTCTACGAGCAGTACTTC.

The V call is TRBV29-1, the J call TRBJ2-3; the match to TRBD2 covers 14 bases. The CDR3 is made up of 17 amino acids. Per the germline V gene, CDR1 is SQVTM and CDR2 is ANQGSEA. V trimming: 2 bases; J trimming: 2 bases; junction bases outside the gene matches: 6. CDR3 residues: CSVEYRTSGGPTDTQYF. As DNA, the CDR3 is TGCAGCGTTGAATATAGGACTAGCGGGGGGCCCACAGATACGCAGTATTTT.

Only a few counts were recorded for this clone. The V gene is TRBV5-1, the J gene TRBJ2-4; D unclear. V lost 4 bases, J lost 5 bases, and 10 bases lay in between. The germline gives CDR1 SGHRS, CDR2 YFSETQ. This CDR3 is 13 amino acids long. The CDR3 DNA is TGCGCCAGCAGCAAGGACGGTGAAAACATTCAGTACTTC. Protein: CASSKDGENIQYF.